What follows are 24 T cell receptor beta chains derived from one specimen sequenced in a study of immune heterogeneity within non-small cell lung tumors. A first 10-cycle multiplex round used 32 V-gene and 13 J-gene primers on TCR beta CDR3. TCRdb called the multiplex PCR reads again in MiXCR, with one record for every CDR3 protein. The profile shows about 22,000 distinct CDR3 sequences, roughly 30% of them singletons. Bulk tumor genomic DNA was the template, and each sample received about 590 ng. Far-apart biopsies, several per primary tumor, were taken during surgery. Samples came from untreated patients having curative surgery for newly diagnosed non-small cell lung cancer. The specimen was lung tumor tissue. Receptors were obtained from a man between 40 and 49 years old with non-small cell lung cancer.

By share, this clonotype ranks as medium-sized. The J gene is TRBJ2-7, the V gene TRBV6-2 or TRBV6-3, with a possible D match to TRBD1 (5 bases). The V and J ends lost 6 bases and 1 base respectively, with 10 bases between them. The CDR3 sequence is 13 residues long. The V gene's germline CDR1 is MNHEY and CDR2 SVGEGT. CDR3 nucleotides: TGTGCCAGCAGGCATACAGGTTCCTACGAGCAGTACTTC. It translates to CASRHTGSYEQYF.

Of note for this clonotype: Given a much more abundant clone one base away, this may be a read error. The chain employs TRBV10-3 and TRBJ2-7, with TRBD2 matching over 9 bases. The CDR3 is 16 amino acids. Germline values: CDR1 ENHRY, CDR2 SYGVKD. The CDR3 DNA sequence: TGTGTCACCGAGGGGGGTTCTAGCGGGACTACCTACGAGCAGTACTTC. Its translation: CVTEGGSSGTTYEQYF.

Comment on this clonotype: It may be a read error: a sequence one base away is much more abundant. CDR3 sequence (DNA): TGTGCCAGCACTTACAGTCAGCATGAAAAACTGTTTTTT. Its translation is CASTYSQHEKLFF. The chain has TRBV6-5 and TRBJ1-4; no reliable D call. The CDR3 has 13 amino acids. Germline loops: CDR1 MNHEY, CDR2 SVGAGI.

This clonotype was counted between two and nine times. The chain is built from TRBV7-2 and TRBJ2-5, with 7 bases aligning to TRBD1. CDR3 length equals 14 residues. CDR1 and CDR2 (germline): SGHTA, FQGNSA. J lost 1 base, V lost 4 bases, and 3 bases had no gene match. The CDR3 region has the DNA TGTGCCAGCAGCTCCAGGACAGGCCAAGAGACCCAGTACTTC. Its protein product is CASSSRTGQETQYF.

This clonotype has at least ten counts. This chain links TRBV7-2 with TRBJ2-2; 7 bases are a match to TRBD2. Germline-derived CDR1 and CDR2 are SGHTA and FQGNSA. Trimming removed 7 bases from V and 4 bases from J; junction bases left unmatched: 6. The CDR3 runs 14 residues. CDR3 amino acids: CASIPLAVTGELFF. CDR3 nucleotide sequence: TGTGCCAGCATCCCCCTAGCGGTCACCGGGGAGCTGTTTTTT.

This clonotype was counted ten times or more. The chain links TRBV7-2 to TRBJ1-2; TRBD1 might be the D (6 bases). The ends were cut back, 8 bases at V and 8 bases at J, with 18 bases in the middle. The CDR3 consists of 13 residues. Germline V gene sequence: CDR1 SGHTA, CDR2 FQGNSA. For the CDR3, the DNA is TGTGCCAGCCAGGTCATACAGGGAGGAGGCTACACCTTC. This encodes CASQVIQGGGYTF.

This clonotype showed up just a few times. CDR3 sequence (DNA): TGTGCCAGCAGCCGGGGCACTGAAGCTTTCTTT. It encodes CASSRGTEAFF. V and J are TRBV11-3 and TRBJ1-1; D uncertain. From germline, CDR1 is SGHNT and CDR2 YENEEA. Trimming removed 5 bases from V and 4 bases from J, with 5 bases in between. This CDR3 has 11 amino acids.

This clonotype came up many times. The rearrangement uses TRBV2 and TRBJ2-1; perhaps TRBD1 as D (6 bases). In germline, CDR1 is SNHLY, CDR2 FYNNEI. The CDR3 has 17 amino acids. The V gene lost 10 bases and the J gene lost 5 bases, with 27 bases spanning the gap. CDR3 DNA sequence: TGTGCCACAAAACCAACTCCGGGACACCCCCGCGACAATGAGCAGTTCTTC. Protein product: CATKPTPGHPRDNEQFF.

The genes are TRBV19 and TRBJ2-4; 16 nucleotides line up with TRBD2. The CDR3 loop spans 17 amino acids. V lost 5 bases to trimming and J lost 9 bases; unmatched junction nucleotides: 10. Germline V gene lookup returns CDR1 LNHDA and CDR2 SQIVND (reference sequence). CDR3 coding DNA: TGTGCCAGTAGTGGCCAGGGACTAGCGGGAGGGCCGGGCATTCAGTACTTC. Translated: CASSGQGLAGGPGIQYF.

This clonotype appeared many times. CDR3 nucleotides: TGTGCCACCAGTGATGGGTCCACAGATACGCAGTATTTT. Translated: CATSDGSTDTQYF. The V call is TRBV24-1, the J call TRBJ2-3; D is undetermined. CDR3 size: 13 residues. Germline lookup yields CDR1 KGHDR and CDR2 SFDVKD. The germline V and J ends were trimmed by 3 bases and 2 bases, with 5 bases remaining between them.

Points on this clonotype: An end of the junction differs from the germline gene, which may be a read error. The genes are TRBV4-2 and TRBJ2-1, with 8 bases fitting TRBD2. The V gene's germline CDR1 is LGHNA and CDR2 YNFKEQ. The CDR3 loop spans 17 amino acids. The CDR3: CASNQERTGGPFHEQFF. In nucleotides, the CDR3 is TGTGCCAGCAACCAAGAGAGGACGGGAGGGCCGTTCCATGAGCAGTTCTTC.

Turning to this clonotype: At one end, the junction sequence differs from germline, possibly due to a read error. The rearrangement joins TRBV10-3 to TRBJ2-1; maybe TRBD2 (5 bases). This CDR3 has 13 amino acids. Germline V gene data show CDR1 as ENHRY and CDR2 as SYGVKD. The CDR3 coding sequence is TGTGTCATCAGTCCTGGACCGAGGGATGAGCAGTTCTTC. Translating gives CVISPGPRDEQFF.

This clonotype was recorded only once. One base away lies a much larger clone, so this may be a sequencing read error. The J gene is TRBJ2-1, the V gene TRBV4-3; no definite D call. The CDR3 extends over 13 amino acids. Germline CDR1 is LGHNA and CDR2 is YSLEER. CDR3 amino acids: CARSLTAPDEQFF. As DNA, the CDR3 is TGCGCCCGCAGCCTCACGGCGCCCGATGAGCAGTTCTTC.

Concerning this clonotype itself: One base away lies a much larger clone, so this may be a sequencing read error. The chain has TRBV6-1 and TRBJ2-2; TRBD1 might be the D (6 bases). CDR1 and CDR2 (germline): MNHNS, SASEGT. CDR3 length: 15 amino acids. CDR3 protein: CASSPWDKNTGELSF. CDR3 nucleotides: TGTGCCAGCAGTCCATGGGACAAAAACACCGGGGAGCTGTCTTTT.

The rearrangement joins TRBV4-3 to TRBJ1-3; possibly TRBD1 for D (5 bases). V was cut by 1 base and J by 3 bases, with 22 bases left in between. The CDR3 spans 19 residues. Germline CDR1 and CDR2: LGHNA and YSLEER. The DNA of the CDR3 is TGCGCCAGCAGCCAAGTCTTGACAGCCTTGACTAGCTATGGAAACACCATATATTTT. It yields the protein CASSQVLTALTSYGNTIYF.

This clonotype was seen at least ten times. The chain carries TRBV7-9 and TRBJ2-2; D call uncertain. The V and J ends lost 3 bases and 4 bases respectively, with 15 bases between them. Looked up from germline, CDR1 is SEHNR and CDR2 is FQNEAQ (reference sequence). This CDR3 region has 16 residues. CDR3: CASSLTDPWATGELFF. The CDR3 coding sequence is TGTGCCAGCAGCTTGACGGACCCTTGGGCCACCGGGGAGCTGTTTTTT. The entire variable domain, with the rest obtained from reference TRBV7-9 and TRBJ2-2, is as follows: DTGVSQNPRHKITKRGQNVTFRCDPISEHNRLYWYRQTLGQGPEFLTYFQNEAQLEKSRLLSDRFSAERPKGSFSTLEIQRTEQGDSAMYLCASSLTDPWATGELFFGEGSRLTVL.

This clonotype turned up a few times. CDR3 in DNA: TGCGCCAGCAGCCAAGACTGGTCGCTGGGTGAGCAGTTCTTC. Its translation: CASSQDWSLGEQFF. J is TRBJ2-1 and V is TRBV4-3; D unclear. V lost 0 bases and J lost 9, with 12 bases in between. The CDR3 length is 14 residues. Per the germline V gene, CDR1 is LGHNA and CDR2 is YSLEER.

This clonotype came up many times. The genes are TRBV24-1 and TRBJ1-6, with 7 bases that match TRBD1. V was pared by 7 bases and J by 5 bases, with 1 base of the junction left unmatched. CDR1 is KGHDR, CDR2 SFDVKD, per germline. The CDR3 is 13 residues long. The CDR3 spells CATSGTDNSPLHF. CDR3 nucleotide sequence: TGTGCCACCAGCGGGACAGATAATTCACCCCTCCACTTT.

About this clonotype: A much more abundant neighbour one base away suggests this may be a read error. The genes are TRBV6-1 and TRBJ2-7, with D uncertain. The V gene's germline CDR1 is MNHNS and CDR2 SASEGT. There are 12 residues in the CDR3. Between the trimmed V and J ends, which lost 6 bases and 1 base, there was a span of 7 bases. The CDR3 DNA reads as TGTGCCAGCAGCAAGGGATCCTACGAGCAGTACTTC. This encodes CASSKGSYEQYF.

The sample holds many counts of this clonotype. The gene calls are TRBV19 and TRBJ2-1; no clear D. Germline-derived CDR1 and CDR2 are LNHDA and SQIVND (reference sequence). The germline V and J ends were trimmed by 7 bases and 0 bases, with 7 bases remaining between them. This CDR3 is built from 13 residues. The CDR3 spells CASKGISYNEQFF. CDR3 nucleotide sequence: TGTGCCAGTAAGGGCATCTCCTACAATGAGCAGTTCTTC.

This clonotype is termed medium-sized. The chain carries TRBV28 and TRBJ2-7, with 7 bases lining up with TRBD1. Looked up from germline, CDR1 is MDHEN and CDR2 is SYDVKM. The CDR3 covers 13 residues. J gave up 3 bases and V 6 bases, and 5 bases lay outside the gene matches. The CDR3 reads CASRGTGDYEQYF. The CDR3 nucleotides are TGTGCCAGCAGGGGTACAGGGGACTACGAGCAGTACTTC.

The CDR3 sequence is CASSLGSNTEAFF. The CDR3 nucleotides are TGTGCCAGCAGTTTAGGGTCGAACACTGAAGCTTTCTTT. The chain is built from TRBV12-3 or TRBV12-4 and TRBJ1-1; D remains ambiguous. The ends were cut back, 1 base at V and 1 base at J, with 4 bases in the middle. This CDR3 contains 13 residues.

This clonotype showed up many times. V is TRBV5-1 and J is TRBJ2-7; D perhaps matches TRBD1 (6 bases). V dropped 1 base and J dropped 3 bases, with 11 bases sitting between them. This CDR3 region has 14 residues. Germline CDR1 reads SGHRS; CDR2 reads YFSETQ. Here the CDR3 DNA reads TGCGCCAGCAGCTTGAGGGCAGGGGACTACGAGCAGTACTTC. Translated, it gives CASSLRAGDYEQYF.

Regarding this clonotype: Being one base from a much bigger clone, this may be a read error. The chain has TRBV20-1 and TRBJ2-7; D may be TRBD1 or TRBD2 (5 bases each). The CDR3 totals 17 residues. The V end lost 1 base, the J end lost 0 bases, and 19 bases lay between the germline ends. Germline values: CDR1 DFQATT, CDR2 SNEGSKA (reference sequence). The CDR3 sequence is CSARGEGAIGTSYEQYF. The CDR3, as DNA: TGCAGTGCTAGAGGTGAAGGGGCTATCGGGACCTCCTACGAGCAGTACTTC.